This TCR beta chain was observed in a study of blood T cell repertoires in COVID-19. At the level of the study: T cells, B-cell-depleted T cells, or PBMCs provided the cDNA or gDNA that served as material.

In Seattle, patients joined the study during active infection and were tracked longitudinally. Per the original data handling: Nucleated cell number was recorded as an estimate derived from reference gene primer amplification. TCRdb keeps only in-frame clones here, not all; method: immunoSEQ multiplex PCR. V, J and clone size reflect that table, while D and trimming were determined from the DNA. Of about 170,000 clones listed, approximately 81% are singletons. This CDR3 contains 14 residues. Looked up from germline, CDR1 is SNHLY and CDR2 is FYNNEI. The ends were cut back, 3 bases at V and 3 bases at J, with 11 bases in the middle.

Input material: peripheral blood. The sequence was obtained from a woman in her seventies with COVID-19, enrolled during active disease. V and J are TRBV2 and TRBJ1-1; D call uncertain. The CDR3 sequence: CASSEAGVDTEAFF. In DNA form, the CDR3 reads TGTGCCAGCAGTGAGGCCGGGGTTGACACTGAAGCTTTCTTT.